The TCR beta chain described here comes from a study of cytomegalovirus exposure and HLA in healthy donors (TCRdb year 2017). Describing the broader study: According to an earlier analysis of a few hundred of the donors, about 190 million T cells yielded 100 million or so unique TCR beta sequences and approximately 300 Gb of sequence data. Roughly 300 gigabases of sequencing data and 70 million to 100 million unique TCR sequences were included in an early release covering 500 to 750 HLA-typed donors. Among the roughly 400 genotyped donors, approximately 76% belonged to the genetic ancestry cluster associated with self-reported Caucasian donors. The study aimed to test whether signatures of past pathogen exposure could be identified by cataloging public T cell receptors. Using immunosequencing, the study profiled T cell repertoires from approximately 700 subjects and related those repertoires to cytomegalovirus serostatus. Besides the first cohort of approximately 710 subjects, a separate validation cohort made up of over 95 different subjects was used. The study combined high-throughput TCR immunosequencing, statistical association of individual TCRs with disease status, and machine learning to predict cytomegalovirus infection status. In a later analysis, previously published TCR beta repertoires from 670 or so donors were re-analyzed and high-resolution HLA genotyping was added so that TCR occurrence patterns could be studied. In the later analysis, no new phenotypic data were used to find candidate immune exposures; instead, reliance was placed on TCR beta sequences and their occurrence across donors. To decide whether each TCR beta V gene segment behaved as functional or pseudogenic, an earlier analysis of nearly 600 of the donors relied on high-throughput TCR beta sequencing. Alongside the repertoire data, information on donor age, sex, ethnicity and CMV serostatus was compiled. A later genetic analysis took genome-wide SNP genotypes for about 60% of the roughly 670 donors and used that subset as a discovery cohort. Every repertoire in the discovery cohort had been generated on one and the same sequencing platform. HLA typing included class I and class II loci at four-digit resolution. Typing coverage differed by locus: A, B, C, DRB1 and DQB1 were typed in roughly 629-630 donors, DQA1 in approximately 520, DPA1 in 600 to 610, and DPB1 in just under 490. A handful of DR-DQ haplotypes were handled as single units for association and clustering because linkage in the cohort was strong. On average, about 200,000 unique TCR beta nucleotide sequences were sequenced per donor among some 420 genotyped donors of the cohort, with roughly 18% of those sequences being non-productive.

Findings and caveats that apply to the study as a whole: In a later analysis, HLA-associated TCR beta chains were found to be more clonally expanded and to have lower generation probabilities than equally common non-associated chains. In this cohort, only TCR beta chains were sequenced, and detectable features were limited by the absence of alpha or paired-chain data. A total of roughly 160 TCR beta chains were listed by the study as associated with cytomegalovirus. Correlated functional status among segregating V segments might be attributable to linkage disequilibrium, but an unknown experimental factor could not be ruled out. A later analysis found that TCR association rates varied across HLA loci, with DRB1 alleles showing the most associated TCRs and HLA-C alleles the fewest. Because the 87-base-pair reads could not distinguish some IMGT-functional V segments, including TRBV6-2 and TRBV6-3, those segments were excluded. Broadly in line with IMGT annotations, most TCR beta V segments showed up in productive rearrangements about 87% or about 30% of the time in an earlier analysis of around 600 of the donors. Several of the top co-occurrence clusters appeared to be linked to parvovirus B19, influenza, CMV and Epstein-Barr virus, according to a later analysis. An association between a missense DCLRE1C variant and V-gene and J-gene trimming of TCR beta chains was found in a later genetic analysis and replicated in an independent cohort. In vitro tests confirmed that a few of the cytomegalovirus-associated TCR beta chains recognize cytomegalovirus antigens. A further reported finding was that TCR beta sequences accurately predicted the HLA-A and HLA-B alleles for most subjects in the first cohort. The authors suggested that the approach could potentially be extended to other disease states and immunological phenotypes. Sequencing depth was assumed to be roughly uniform across donors in the presence/absence analyses, though that assumption may not hold. A cluster of highly shared sequence variants was judged likely to represent a technical artifact of the sequencing pipeline. Because counts were too low, 15 to 20 rarely observed V segments, including chromosome 9 orphons, were left out of the earlier analysis of 587 of the donors. The classifier was reported to diagnose cytomegalovirus status with high specificity and sensitivity in both the original cohort and the validation cohort. Most TCR sequences were observed very rarely across donors, whereas some public TCRs were present in many individuals. CMV serostatus was the only immune exposure information available for the cohort. When HLA alleles, especially DR and DQ, strongly co-occurred, TCR associations were difficult to assign to individual alleles. Because HLA typing was unavailable for some donors at each locus, only the typed subset was used in association tests. In a later analysis, most CMV-associated TCR beta chains were found to appear HLA-restricted, with HLA associations seemingly driven largely by CMV exposure. Compared with the 666-donor mean, donors in an Asian-associated ancestry cluster had fewer N-insertions in productive TCRs, according to a later genetic analysis. Specific HLA alleles were associated with around 18,000 TCR beta sequences at a false discovery rate of 0.05 in a later analysis.

Library method: the immunoSEQ multiplex PCR assay. For the multiplex PCR, a mixture combining 60 forward primers for TCR Vbeta segments and 13 reverse primers for TCR Jbeta segments was used. Amplification of the CDR3 region of rearranged TCR beta genes was performed with a multiplex PCR assay on genomic DNA. Amplified TCR beta libraries were sequenced as 87-base-pair reads on the Illumina HiSeq System. On the study's bioinformatics: A later analysis tallied roughly 80 million unique TCR beta chains across the approximately 670 repertoires, and 10 million to 11 million of those chains were shared by two or more donors. A nearest-neighbor algorithm error-corrected the raw reads and collapsed the reads into unique sequences, merging closely related sequences to remove PCR and sequencing errors. Alignment of CDR3 sequences to IMGT reference sequences was used to assign V, D and J gene segments. For a sequence to be retained, a match of at least six nucleotides was required to both a V gene segment and a J gene segment. A rearrangement counted as productive if the CDR3 had no stop codons and remained in frame with V and J, and every other rearrangement counted as non-productive. Following IMGT convention, CDR3 was defined as the stretch from the second conserved V-encoded cysteine up to the conserved J-encoded phenylalanine. Sequences without an unambiguous match to a single V gene segment were excluded from the earlier analysis of a few hundred of the donors. An earlier analysis of 587 of the donors classified V segments as functional when productive rearrangements were above 56.7% and as segregating when the standard deviation between donors was above 5%. To diagnose cytomegalovirus status from the catalog of TCR beta chain sequences, a statistical classification framework was built. V and J gene assignment, in a later analysis, came from comparing TCR nucleotide sequences with IMGT/GENE-DB human TR gene sequences. Using the TCRdist pipeline, a later analysis assigned CDR3 sequences along with most-parsimonious VDJ recombination scenarios. In a later analysis, each TCR beta chain was defined by its CDR3 amino acid sequence together with its V-gene family, and reads without a unique V-gene family were excluded. As a way to deal with suspected cross-contamination and a sequencing artifact, a later analysis dropped 500 to 700 nucleotide sequences that were highly shared and had low generation probability. A later analysis calculated a clonal expansion index for each public chain from normalized within-repertoire ranks of inferred template counts. A later analysis computed generation probabilities with a VDJ recombination model fitted to out-of-frame rearrangements, and checked the results against IGoR. A later analysis scored TCR-TCR, TCR-HLA and TCR-CMV co-occurrence with hypergeometric tests, applying a repertoire-size bias correction to TCR pairs. False discovery rates were estimated in a later analysis by permuting HLA or CMV assignments 20 times. In a later analysis, co-occurring TCRs were grouped with DBSCAN, and TCRdist sequence similarity was added when clustering was performed within HLA-allele-positive subsets. For co-occurrence clustering, repertoires with fewer than 30,000 or more than 120,000 public chains were excluded, along with four or five repertoires with anomalous nucleotide sharing. What TCRdb holds here is the immuneACCESS table cut down to in-frame rearrangements. Part of the clones is not present; checked against another copy, under half of the missing clones reflect an unresolved V gene, and the others are unexplained. That table furnishes V, J and clone size, whereas the DNA furnished D and trimming. In this sample the table shows about 92,000 clones, around four fifths of which occur a single time. The ten most abundant clones make up 5.6% of the sample.

The cohort was made up of around 720 healthy bone marrow donors. At the time of sampling, every cohort member was nominally healthy, though immune exposures that went unrecorded were likely present. The donor was CMV seropositive and belonged to the group of 250 to 300 seropositive cohort members. A peripheral blood sample was provided by each donor, and peripheral blood mononuclear cells were used for TCR beta sequencing. Genomic DNA was extracted from the blood cell samples with the Qiagen DNeasy Blood Extraction Kit. A word on this clone: Its antigen is not yet known. Base qualities are missing; no much larger clone stands one base away.

In the germline V gene, CDR1 corresponds to MGHRA and CDR2 to YSYEKL. V loses 2 bases of germline sequence and J loses 6 bases, and the interval between the two ends is 16 bases. Inclusive of the bounding cysteine and phenylalanine, the CDR3 is 15 residues long. The entry retains the CDR3 DNA only, 45 bases that are in frame from base 1. The chain employs TRBV4-1 and TRBJ1-2, and TRBD1 may be the D gene, going by 6 matching bases. Sequencing was done on a sample of PBMCs. The clonotype was recovered from a woman aged 18-29 years in good health and CMV-seropositive. In nucleotides, the sequence is TGCGCCAGCAGCCAACTACCAGGGGATTATGATGGCTACACCTTC. Translated, it gives CASSQLPGDYDGYTF.